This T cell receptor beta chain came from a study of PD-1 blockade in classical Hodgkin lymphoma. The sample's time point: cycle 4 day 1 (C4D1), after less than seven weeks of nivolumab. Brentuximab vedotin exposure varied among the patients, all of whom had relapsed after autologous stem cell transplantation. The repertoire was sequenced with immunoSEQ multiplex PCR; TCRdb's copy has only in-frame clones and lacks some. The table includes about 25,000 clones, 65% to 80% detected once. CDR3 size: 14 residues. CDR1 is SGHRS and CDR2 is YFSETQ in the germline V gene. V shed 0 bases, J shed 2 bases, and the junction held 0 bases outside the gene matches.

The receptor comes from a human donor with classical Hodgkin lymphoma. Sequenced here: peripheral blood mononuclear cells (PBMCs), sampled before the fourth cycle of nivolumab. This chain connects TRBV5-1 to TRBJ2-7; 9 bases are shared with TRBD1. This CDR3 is CASSLGTGAYEQYF. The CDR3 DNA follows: TGCGCCAGCAGCTTGGGGACAGGGGCCTACGAGCAGTACTTC.